Following are 18 T cell receptor beta chains from one sample sequenced in a study of T cell responses to AZD1222 COVID-19 vaccine. Some clones are missing from TCRdb's copy, which holds only in-frame ones; the method was immunoSEQ multiplex PCR. The sample includes around 140,000 clones, approximately 94% of them seen just once. The sequencing here drew on peripheral blood, taken on day 0 of AZD1222 vaccination. These receptors came from an adult in good health.

The chain carries TRBV21-1 and TRBJ2-7; the table's D call TRBD2 went unverified against the DNA. TRBV21-1 is termed a pseudogene. The CDR3 has 15 residues. CDR3: CASSKCERNPYEQYF. The CDR3 DNA follows: TGTGCCAGCAGCAAATGTGAGCGGAACCCCTACGAGCAGTACTTC.

V gene TRBV6-2 or TRBV6-3 combines with J gene TRBJ1-1; D not certain. CDR1 and CDR2 (germline): MNHEY, SVGEGT. This CDR3 is 15 amino acids long. V was clipped by 2 bases and J by 1 base, with 11 bases between them. The CDR3 DNA reads as TGTGCCAGCAGTTACGGCGGCAGTCGGAACACTGAAGCTTTCTTT. Translated, it gives CASSYGGSRNTEAFF.

The chain links TRBV27 to TRBJ2-7, with D possibly called TRBD1 or TRBD2 (6 bases each). V was cut by 6 bases and J by 4 bases, with 13 bases left in between. Looked up from germline, CDR1 is MNHEY and CDR2 is SMNVEV (reference sequence). The CDR3 spans 13 residues. For the CDR3, the DNA is TGTGCCAGCAGCCGCGGGACACATTACGAGCAGTACTTC. It yields the protein CASSRGTHYEQYF.

The chain uses TRBV7-2 and TRBJ2-5; TRBD2 agrees at 10 bases. CDR1 SGHTA and CDR2 FQGNSA come from the germline V gene. The junction had 9 bases not matched to a gene; V was cut back by 1 base and J by 4 bases. CDR3 size: 17 residues. The CDR3 bases are TGTGCCAGCAGCTTAGGTACGCTAGCGGGAGCCCGAGAGACCCAGTACTTC. The encoded protein is CASSLGTLAGARETQYF.

The chain recombines TRBV10-3 with TRBJ1-2, with D hard to call. This CDR3 contains 14 residues. CDR1 and CDR2 (germline): ENHRY, SYGVKD. Trimming pared 6 bases from V and 8 bases from J, leaving 19 bases between. The DNA for the CDR3 is TGTGCCATCAGACCCCCCGGACGGGCGCAAGGCTACACCTTC. This encodes CAIRPPGRAQGYTF.

This chain connects TRBV18 to TRBJ2-7; D possibly corresponds to TRBD1 (5 bases). Trimming left V 3 bases short and J 0 bases short, with 9 bases between. Germline V gene sequence: CDR1 KGHSH, CDR2 LQKENI. This CDR3 spans 14 amino acids. The CDR3 DNA follows: TGTGCCAGCTCACCGGGGCAGGTCTCCTACGAGCAGTACTTC. Protein sequence: CASSPGQVSYEQYF.

The rearrangement joins TRBV7-2 to TRBJ2-7; the D gene could be TRBD1 or TRBD2 (6 bases each). Trimming took 5 bases from V and 3 from J, leaving 14 bases between them. The CDR3 has 14 amino acids. Germline V CDR1 and CDR2: SGHTA, FQGNSA. CDR3 coding DNA: TGTGCCAGCAGCACCCGGGGGCCGAGCTACGAGCAGTACTTC. It yields the protein CASSTRGPSYEQYF.

This sequence joins TRBV29-1 and TRBJ2-3, with D possibly TRBD2 on 6 matching bases. CDR1 SQVTM and CDR2 ANQGSEA come from the germline V gene. CDR3 length: 13 residues. Trimming pared 3 bases from V and 6 bases from J, leaving 13 bases between. Here the CDR3 DNA reads TGCAGCGTTGAGCCGGGAGTAGTGGATACGCAGTATTTT. Its translation is CSVEPGVVDTQYF.

This clone was picked up one time. Germline is not matched at one junction end, which may reflect a read error. The rearrangement uses TRBV7-7 and TRBJ2-5; 8 nucleotides match TRBD2. Germline values: CDR1 SSHAT, CDR2 FNYEAQ (reference sequence). The CDR3 spans 15 residues. In DNA form, the CDR3 reads TGTGCTAGCAGCACCTCGGGGGGGCCAGGAGAGACCCAGTACTTC. Translation gives CASSTSGGPGETQYF.

The V and J genes are TRBV18 and TRBJ2-1; D is uncertain. Germline assignment: CDR1 KGHSH and CDR2 LQKENI. V lost 2 bases, J lost 2 bases, and 7 bases lay in between. CDR3 length equals 14 residues. DNA for the CDR3: TGTGCCAGCTCACCAACAGCCACCTACAATGAGCAGTTCTTC. It is translated as CASSPTATYNEQFF. The variable domain in full, with the rest retrieved from reference TRBV18 and TRBJ2-1, is NAGVMQNPRHLVRRRGQEARLRCSPMKGHSHVYWYRQLPEEGLKFMVYLQKENIIDESGMPKERFSAEFPKEGPSILRIQQVVRGDSAAYFCASSPTATYNEQFFGPGTRLTVL.

The chain couples TRBV6-5 to TRBJ2-1, with D perhaps given as TRBD1 or TRBD2 (5 bases each). This CDR3 spans 14 amino acids. Germline CDR1 and CDR2: MNHEY and SVGAGI. V was pared by 8 bases and J by 5 bases, with 16 bases between. CDR3 in amino acids: CASGGEGVHNEQFF. The CDR3, as DNA: TGTGCCAGCGGAGGAGAAGGGGTTCACAATGAGCAGTTCTTC.

This chain joins TRBV5-1 and TRBJ1-5, with TRBD1 as a possible D gene (5 bases). Germline V gene lookup returns CDR1 SGHRS and CDR2 YFSETQ. V was shortened by 2 bases and J by 4 bases, with 13 bases between the two germline ends. This CDR3 is 15 amino acids long. CDR3: CASSFEGARNQPQHF. In DNA, the CDR3 is TGCGCCAGCAGCTTCGAAGGGGCCCGTAATCAGCCCCAGCATTTT.

The rearrangement joins TRBV6-2 or TRBV6-3 to TRBJ1-1; 9 bases are shared with TRBD1. The CDR3 consists of 14 residues. J was trimmed by 5 bases and V by 4 bases; bases with no gene match: 5. Germline V gene sequence: CDR1 MNHEY, CDR2 SVGEGT. The chain's CDR3 is CASSLDRGKTEAFF. The CDR3 DNA reads TGTGCCAGCAGTTTGGACAGGGGCAAAACTGAAGCTTTCTTT.

V gene TRBV18 combines with J gene TRBJ1-1, with a weak D call TRBD1 (5 bases). Germline CDR1 KGHSH, CDR2 LQKENI. CDR3 length equals 14 residues. V was trimmed by 1 base and J by 3 bases, leaving 9 bases between them. The CDR3: CASSPQGKDTEAFF. In DNA form, the CDR3 reads TGTGCCAGCTCACCACAGGGGAAGGACACTGAAGCTTTCTTT.

This clone appeared once. The V call is TRBV3-1 (or the pseudogene TRBV3-2), the J call TRBJ2-3, with 8 positions matching TRBD2. This CDR3 is 17 amino acids long. V lost 0 bases, J lost 2 bases, and 7 bases stayed unmatched. CDR1 and CDR2 (germline): LGHDT, YNNKEL (reference sequence). CDR3 nucleotide sequence: TGTGCCAGCAGCCAAGATCTCGGGGGGGAGAACACAGATACGCAGTATTTT. Translating gives CASSQDLGGENTDTQYF.

This rearrangement joins TRBV19 to TRBJ1-3, with TRBD1 matching over 9 bases. This CDR3 spans 16 amino acids. Unmatched junction bases numbered 11, after V lost 7 bases and J lost 4 bases. CDR1 and CDR2 (germline): LNHDA, SQIVND (reference sequence). The CDR3: CASKDTGGAGGNTIYF. Written as DNA, the CDR3 is TGTGCCAGTAAGGATACAGGGGGCGCGGGCGGAAACACCATATATTTT.

The V and J genes are TRBV12-3 or TRBV12-4 and TRBJ1-1; D ambiguous. Trimming removed 1 base at V and 1 base at J, with 4 bases between. This CDR3 comprises 13 residues. Written as DNA, the CDR3 is TGTGCCAGCAGTTTAGTGGGGAACACTGAAGCTTTCTTT. Translating it yields CASSLVGNTEAFF.

The V and J genes are TRBV5-5 and TRBJ1-1; D call uncertain. V gave up 2 bases and J gave up 4 bases, with 12 bases separating them. The CDR3 has 14 residues. From germline, CDR1 is SGHKS and CDR2 YYEKEE (reference sequence). The CDR3 sequence: CASSFLGYGTEAFF. As DNA, the CDR3 is TGTGCCAGCAGCTTCTTGGGGTATGGCACTGAAGCTTTCTTT.